The rows below give T cell receptor beta chains drawn from one sample of a study of blood T cell repertoires in COVID-19. The repertoire was sequenced with immunoSEQ multiplex PCR; TCRdb's copy has only in-frame clones and lacks some. The sample lists some 200,000 clones, 80% to 90% occurring once. Sequencing used peripheral blood. The receptors stem from a woman aged 60 to 75 who had recovered from COVID-19. Each CDR3 is given with its conserved first and last residue. Fields, in order: CDR3 DNA, CDR3 protein, J gene, D gene, clone size, V gene. The D gene is left open where the match is weak. The size entry is marked missing in some rows and otherwise reads once, few, many or a size class.

TGTGCCAGCAGCTCCGCCGGGGGTGCCAAAAACATTCAGTACTTC	CASSSAGGAKNIQYF	TRBJ2-4	NA	NA	TRBV11-1
TGTGCCAGCAGCTCTGTGGCTAGCGGGGGTTATAAGGCAGATACGCAGTATTTT	CASSSVASGGYKADTQYF	TRBJ2-3	TRBD2	NA	TRBV7-6
TGTGCCAGCACTCAGGATTGGGCAGATGGCTACACCTTC	CASTQDWADGYTF	TRBJ1-2	NA	once	TRBV19
TGTGCCAGGATTGTGGTGGGGAGTTTCTATGGCTACACCTTC	CARIVVGSFYGYTF	TRBJ1-2	NA	NA	TRBV2
TGTGCCAGCAGATTGGGGCGGATTTATAGCAATCAGCCCCAGCATTTT	CASRLGRIYSNQPQHF	TRBJ1-5	NA	NA	TRBV2
TGTGCCAGCAGTTACGCCAGGAGGACCCCAGAGACCCAGTACTTC	CASSYARRTPETQYF	TRBJ2-5	NA	NA	TRBV6-6
TGTGCCAGCAGCCAATGGCCCCGCCAAGAGACCCAGTACTTC	CASSQWPRQETQYF	TRBJ2-5	NA	NA	TRBV3-1/TRBV3-2
TGTGCCAGCAGCCCCCAGGGGGCGGGGGACACAGATACGCAGTATTTT	CASSPQGAGDTDTQYF	TRBJ2-3	NA	NA	TRBV3-1/TRBV3-2
TGTGCCAGCAGACACGACCCCCGGGGTATTAACGAGCAGTTCTTC	CASRHDPRGINEQFF	TRBJ2-1	NA	NA	TRBV12-1
TGCGCCAGCAGCCCGTTGGAGTCCTACAATGAGCAGTTCTTC	CASSPLESYNEQFF	TRBJ2-1	NA	NA	TRBV10-2
TGCGCCAGCAGCTTCGGACTAGCGGACACCTACGAGCAGTACTTC	CASSFGLADTYEQYF	TRBJ2-7	TRBD2	NA	TRBV5-1
TGTGCCACCAGCAGAGATAGAGAGACCCAGTACTTC	CATSRDRETQYF	TRBJ2-5	NA	NA	TRBV15
TGCGCCAGCAGCTTGGGGGGAGCCTGGGAGGAAAAACTGTTTTTT	CASSLGGAWEEKLFF	TRBJ1-4	NA	NA	TRBV5-1
TGTGCCAGCAGGGACAGGGGCGGGGATAATTCACCCCTCCACTTT	CASRDRGGDNSPLHF	TRBJ1-6	TRBD1	NA	TRBV2